This is a list of T cell receptor beta chains from one sample in a study of T cells in localized non-small cell lung cancer. The assay was immunoSEQ multiplex PCR, and TCRdb's table has in-frame clones only and misses some. Here the sample spans around 96,000 clones, approximately 91% being singletons. The starting material was PBMCs, obtained before any cancer treatment. The receptors here all came from a woman aged 40-75 years with stage II squamous cell lung carcinoma. CDR3s leave out the opening cysteine and the closing phenylalanine or tryptophan. Fields, in order: J gene, V gene, CDR3 protein.

>TRBJ2-5|TRBV12-5
ASGPPSWQQETQY
>-|TRBV6-5
ASSYGTSGLYEQY
>TRBJ2-5|TRBV5-8
ASSLAWGKTQY
>TRBJ1-2|TRBV5-1
ASSLGVSGYGYT
>TRBJ1-2|TRBV19
ASSLRELYGYT
>TRBJ1-1|TRBV19
ASSPRQGGNTEAF
>TRBJ2-2|TRBV12-5
ASGTAATTPGELF
>TRBJ1-3|TRBV7-2
ASSQGVGNTIY
>TRBJ1-1|TRBV29-1
SVEGRVHTEAF
>TRBJ2-3|TRBV4-2
ASSQEDRGFTDTQY
>TRBJ1-1|TRBV6-1
ASSSGTLKNTEAF
>TRBJ1-4|TRBV19
ASSTVPGRNEKLF
>TRBJ1-2|TRBV9
ASSVVLGLGYGYT
>TRBJ2-1|TRBV4-1
ASSQAAGVGDEQF
>TRBJ1-2|TRBV28
ASSLRRAAGYT
>TRBJ1-1|TRBV19
ASSTGQGMFTEAF
>TRBJ1-2|TRBV7-8
ASSPHQGTGGRNGYT
>TRBJ2-2|TRBV5-4
ASSPTVANTGELF
>TRBJ1-1|TRBV28
ASCWTPNTEAF
>TRBJ1-5|TRBV30
AWSRGSNQPQH
>TRBJ1-1|TRBV6-5
ASSPGTGTEAF
>TRBJ2-1|TRBV19
ASSPPGDAREQF